Listed below are T cell receptor beta chains from one sample, sequenced in a study of blood T cell repertoires in COVID-19. Method: immunoSEQ multiplex PCR; TCRdb's copy keeps in-frame clones and lacks some. The table includes 200,000 to 250,000 clones, roughly four fifths detected once. Sequenced: peripheral blood. The receptors were gathered from a woman between 40 and 55 years old with acute or convalescent COVID-19. Both conserved end residues are part of each CDR3. Each record gives: D gene, CDR3 length, clone size, V gene, J gene, CDR3 protein, CDR3 DNA. A D gene is named only where the DNA matches it firmly. Expanded clones get a size class; other rows say once, few or many, or leave the size out.

D: .; length: 17; size: .; V: TRBV9; J: TRBJ2-1; CDR3: CASSVSVRRSAYNEQFF; DNA: TGTGCCAGCAGCGTATCTGTCCGGCGGAGCGCCTACAATGAGCAGTTCTTC
D: .; length: 16; size: once; V: TRBV7-2; J: TRBJ1-3; CDR3: CASSLVRQDSGNTIYF; DNA: TGTGCCAGCAGCTTAGTCCGACAGGATTCTGGAAACACCATATATTTT
D: .; length: 16; size: few; V: TRBV12-5; J: TRBJ1-1; CDR3: CASEVTGLNMNTEAFF; DNA: TGTGCTAGTGAGGTTACAGGTCTCAACATGAACACTGAAGCTTTCTTT
D: .; length: 14; size: .; V: TRBV19; J: TRBJ1-5; CDR3: CASRWIEGNQPQHF; DNA: TGTGCCAGTAGATGGATCGAGGGCAATCAGCCCCAGCATTTT
D: TRBD1; length: 15; size: once; V: TRBV11-3; J: TRBJ2-1; CDR3: CASSAGYRGRFEQFF; DNA: TGTGCCAGCAGCGCGGGGTACAGGGGGCGCTTTGAGCAGTTCTTC
D: .; length: 13; size: once; V: TRBV7-8; J: TRBJ2-7; CDR3: CASSFFGSREQYF; DNA: TGTGCCAGCAGCTTTTTTGGGTCGCGGGAGCAGTACTTC
D: TRBD1; length: 14; size: .; V: TRBV4-1; J: TRBJ1-6; CDR3: CASSRRGENSPLHF; DNA: TGCGCCAGCAGCCGCAGGGGGGAGAATTCACCCCTCCACTTT
D: .; length: 16; size: .; V: TRBV15; J: TRBJ2-1; CDR3: CATEGEGSSSYNEQFF; DNA: TGTGCCACCGAGGGGGAGGGTTCGAGCTCCTACAATGAGCAGTTCTTC
D: .; length: 13; size: .; V: TRBV19; J: TRBJ1-2; CDR3: CASSVPGSYGYTF; DNA: TGTGCCAGTAGTGTCCCGGGAAGCTATGGCTACACCTTC
D: TRBD2; length: 17; size: .; V: TRBV18; J: TRBJ2-3; CDR3: CASSGYLAGTSTDTQYF; DNA: TGTGCCAGCTCTGGATATCTAGCGGGAACTAGCACAGATACGCAGTATTTT
D: .; length: 11; size: .; V: TRBV12-5; J: TRBJ2-7; CDR3: CASGPTYEQYF; DNA: TGTGCTAGTGGCCCTACCTACGAGCAGTACTTC
D: .; length: 15; size: .; V: TRBV9; J: TRBJ2-6; CDR3: CASSAQGSGANVLTF; DNA: TGTGCCAGCAGCGCGCAGGGATCTGGGGCCAACGTCCTGACTTTC
D: .; length: 14; size: .; V: TRBV7-9; J: TRBJ2-7; CDR3: CASSLAGGGIEQYF; DNA: TGTGCCAGCAGCTTAGCAGGGGGCGGGATCGAGCAGTACTTC
D: TRBD2; length: 14; size: once; V: TRBV7-2; J: TRBJ2-7; CDR3: CASSPRTSSYEQYF; DNA: TGTGCCAGCAGCCCACGGACTAGCTCCTACGAGCAGTACTTC
D: TRBD1; length: 14; size: .; V: TRBV29-1; J: TRBJ1-4; CDR3: CSVVMAGGGEKLFF; DNA: TGCAGCGTTGTTATGGCAGGGGGAGGTGAAAAACTGTTTTTT
D: .; length: 16; size: .; V: TRBV14; J: TRBJ1-4; CDR3: CASSSSQAGRDEKLFF; DNA: TGTGCCAGCAGCTCCTCACAGGCGGGGAGGGATGAAAAACTGTTTTTT
D: TRBD1; length: 15; size: .; V: TRBV9; J: TRBJ2-7; CDR3: CASSVEGTGAYEQYF; DNA: TGTGCCAGCAGCGTAGAAGGGACAGGGGCATACGAGCAGTACTTC
D: .; length: 13; size: .; V: TRBV3-1/TRBV3-2; J: TRBJ1-1; CDR3: CASSLRQDTEAFF; DNA: TGTGCCAGCAGCCTCAGACAGGACACTGAAGCTTTCTTT
D: .; length: 14; size: .; V: TRBV6-4; J: TRBJ1-5; CDR3: CASSTLTGNQPQHF; DNA: TGTGCCAGCAGTACTTTGACAGGTAATCAGCCCCAGCATTTT
D: .; length: 14; size: .; V: TRBV7-2; J: TRBJ2-5; CDR3: CASSPRQAQETQYF; DNA: TGTGCCAGCAGCCCACGACAGGCCCAAGAGACCCAGTACTTC
D: TRBD2; length: 14; size: .; V: TRBV6-1; J: TRBJ2-7; CDR3: CASREGTSAYEQYF; DNA: TGTGCCAGCAGGGAAGGGACTAGCGCCTACGAGCAGTACTTC
D: TRBD2; length: 16; size: .; V: TRBV7-9; J: TRBJ2-3; CDR3: CASSTEAGEYADTQYF; DNA: TGTGCCAGCAGCACAGAAGCGGGAGAATACGCAGATACGCAGTATTTT
D: .; length: 15; size: once; V: TRBV5-8; J: TRBJ2-7; CDR3: CASSLYSRTDYEQYF; DNA: TGTGCCAGCAGCTTGTACTCCCGGACAGACTACGAGCAGTACTTC
D: TRBD1; length: 15; size: .; V: TRBV3-1/TRBV3-2; J: TRBJ2-1; CDR3: CASSHPGQRQNEQFF; DNA: TGTGCCAGCAGTCACCCGGGACAGAGACAAAATGAGCAGTTCTTC
D: TRBD2; length: 14; size: .; V: TRBV29-1; J: TRBJ2-2; CDR3: CSGGLAGAGGELFF; DNA: TGCAGCGGGGGACTAGCGGGAGCTGGCGGGGAGCTGTTTTTT
D: TRBD1; length: 14; size: .; V: TRBV19; J: TRBJ1-1; CDR3: CASSPQTGLTEAFF; DNA: TGTGCCAGTAGTCCTCAGACAGGGCTAACTGAAGCTTTCTTT
D: .; length: 14; size: once; V: TRBV10-3; J: TRBJ1-5; CDR3: CAINGHNSNQPQHF; DNA: TGTGCCATCAATGGACATAATAGCAATCAGCCCCAGCATTTT
D: TRBD1; length: 13; size: .; V: TRBV28; J: TRBJ2-7; CDR3: CASRPGTGDEQYF; DNA: TGTGCCAGCAGGCCCGGGACAGGGGACGAGCAGTACTTC
D: TRBD1; length: 14; size: .; V: TRBV27; J: TRBJ1-2; CDR3: CASSLGQGFYGYTF; DNA: TGTGCCAGCAGTTTGGGACAGGGCTTCTATGGCTACACCTTC
D: .; length: 15; size: .; V: TRBV21-1; J: TRBJ1-5; CDR3: CASSKHSYSNQPQHF; DNA: TGTGCCAGCAGCAAGCACAGCTATAGCAATCAGCCCCAGCATTTT
D: .; length: 14; size: .; V: TRBV19; J: TRBJ1-1; CDR3: CASSINRVDTEAFF; DNA: TGTGCCAGTAGTATAAACAGGGTTGACACTGAAGCTTTCTTT